This passage covers 20 T cell receptor beta chains from one sample sequenced in a study of cytomegalovirus exposure and HLA in healthy donors. PCR employed 60 Vbeta and 13 Jbeta primers. Generated by immunoSEQ multiplex PCR, the TCRdb table keeps only in-frame clones and is missing some. In all, the sample yields fewer than 200,000 clones. Sequencing was done on a sample of PBMCs. The receptor set was obtained from a man in his thirties or forties in good health and CMV-seronegative.

The gene calls are TRBV7-9 and TRBJ1-6; no clear D. This CDR3 contains 15 residues. The germline CDR1 and CDR2 sequences are SEHNR and FQNEAQ (reference sequence). V lost 1 base and J 5 bases, leaving 9 bases between the germline ends. The CDR3 region has the DNA TGTGCCAGCAGCTTAGGGGAGTACAATAATTCACCCCTCCACTTT. Translation gives CASSLGEYNNSPLHF.

V gene TRBV10-3 combines with J gene TRBJ1-3; D possibly corresponds to TRBD1 (6 bases). The CDR3 runs 16 residues. V lost 6 bases, J lost 2 bases, and 17 bases lay in between. CDR1 is ENHRY, CDR2 SYGVKD, per germline. In nucleotides, the CDR3 is TGTGCCATCAGCACGGAGCGGACAGTCACTGGAAACACCATATATTTT. Translating it yields CAISTERTVTGNTIYF.

The gene calls are TRBV7-2 and TRBJ1-5, with a tentative D call TRBD1 (6 bases). Trimming removed 5 bases from V and 2 bases from J, with 16 bases in between. Germline V gives CDR1 SGHTA, CDR2 FQGNSA. The CDR3 has 16 amino acids. CDR3 protein: CASSQIGQFGNQPQHF. CDR3 nucleotide sequence: TGTGCCAGCAGCCAAATCGGACAGTTTGGCAATCAGCCCCAGCATTTT. Combining the CDR3 with reference TRBV7-2 and TRBJ1-5 gives the whole variable domain GAGVSQSPSNKVTEKGKDVELRCDPISGHTALYWYRQSLGQGLEFLIYFQGNSAPDKSGLPSDRFSAERTGGSVSTLTIQRTQQEDSAVYLCASSQIGQFGNQPQHFGDGTRLSIL.

V usage is TRBV19 and J usage is TRBJ1-1; D is unclear. Germline V gene lookup returns CDR1 LNHDA and CDR2 SQIVND (reference sequence). Between the trimmed V and J ends, which lost 6 bases and 0 bases, there was a span of 11 bases. The CDR3 spans 14 residues. CDR3 DNA sequence: TGTGCCAGTAGGGGGTCTAGCATGAACACTGAAGCTTTCTTT. Its translation: CASRGSSMNTEAFF.

The CDR3 sequence is CASSVAKLAGGPYEQFF. CDR3 in DNA: TGTGCCAGCAGCGTAGCAAAGCTAGCGGGAGGGCCCTATGAGCAGTTCTTC. The genes are TRBV9 and TRBJ2-1, with 12 bases lining up with TRBD2. Looked up from germline, CDR1 is SGDLS and CDR2 is YYNGEE. The CDR3 runs to 17 residues. With V trimmed by 0 bases and J by 8 bases, 9 bases remained unmatched.

This rearrangement joins TRBV13 to TRBJ2-3; D might be TRBD2 (5 bases). Looked up from germline, CDR1 is PRHDT and CDR2 is FYEKMQ (reference sequence). The CDR3 extends over 13 amino acids. Trimming took 7 bases from V and 4 from J, leaving 12 bases between them. CDR3: CASNPSWADTQYF. The CDR3 nucleotides are TGTGCCAGCAACCCTAGCTGGGCAGATACGCAGTATTTT. The full variable domain, with the rest looked up from reference TRBV13 and TRBJ2-3, is AAGVIQSPRHLIKEKRETATLKCYPIPRHDTVYWYQQGPGQDPQFLISFYEKMQSDKGSIPDRFSAQQFSDYHSELNMSSLELGDSALYFCASNPSWADTQYFGPGTRLTVL.

The CDR3 protein is CASSGTGTGAFF. DNA for the CDR3: TGTGCCAGCAGTGGCACAGGTACAGGGGCTTTCTTT. V and J are TRBV28 and TRBJ1-1, with D possibly TRBD1 on 6 matching bases. V was cut by 5 bases and J by 11 bases, with 15 bases left in between. The CDR3 is 12 amino acids. Germline assignment: CDR1 MDHEN and CDR2 SYDVKM. Full variable domain (remainder filled in from reference TRBV28 and TRBJ1-1): DVKVTQSSRYLVKRTGEKVFLECVQDMDHENMFWYRQDPGLGLRLIYFSYDVKMKEKGDIPEGYSVSREKKERFSLILESASTNQTSMYLCASSGTGTGAFFGQGTRLTVV.

The chain joins TRBV7-2 to TRBJ2-7; TRBD1 agrees at 9 bases. The CDR3 length is 14 residues. Germline V lookup: CDR1 SGHTA, CDR2 FQGNSA. The trim removed 5 bases at V and 0 bases at J, leaving 2 bases unmatched. The CDR3 nucleotides read TGTGCCAGCAGCCCGGACAGGGGCTCCTACGAGCAGTACTTC. It specifies CASSPDRGSYEQYF.

This chain connects TRBV27 to TRBJ2-7, with 10 bases lining up with TRBD1. Germline V gives CDR1 MNHEY, CDR2 SMNVEV (reference sequence). The length of the CDR3 is 13 residues. V gave up 6 bases and J gave up 12 bases; unmatched junction bases: 11. The CDR3 protein is CASSLIGQGVSYF. The CDR3 bases are TGTGCCAGCAGCCTTATCGGACAGGGGGTTTCGTACTTC.

The chain carries TRBV2 and TRBJ2-5; D is ambiguous. V lost 7 bases and J 0 bases, leaving 3 bases between the germline ends. This CDR3 region has 11 residues. The germline gives CDR1 SNHLY, CDR2 FYNNEI. Written as DNA, the CDR3 is TGTGCCAGCAACTACCAAGAGACCCAGTACTTC. Translated, it gives CASNYQETQYF.

The gene calls are TRBV9 and TRBJ2-2; TRBD2 agrees at 11 bases. V was clipped by 3 bases and J by 4 bases; unmatched bases: 11. CDR1 SGDLS and CDR2 YYNGEE come from the germline V gene. The length of the CDR3 is 18 residues. CDR3 residues: CASSAGGGTSGVTGELFF. CDR3 in DNA: TGTGCCAGCAGCGCAGGGGGCGGGACTAGCGGCGTCACCGGGGAGCTGTTTTTT.

The chain has TRBV7-9 and TRBJ2-7, with TRBD1 matching over 9 bases. The length of the CDR3 is 16 residues. Germline V gives CDR1 SEHNR, CDR2 FQNEAQ (reference sequence). The trim removed 11 bases at V and 3 bases at J, leaving 17 bases unmatched. CDR3 residues: CAGGTGGQGQIYEQYF. CDR3 sequence (DNA): TGTGCCGGGGGAACGGGGGGACAGGGCCAAATCTACGAGCAGTACTTC.

This CDR3 reads CAVVEGPYNSPLHF. CDR3 sequence (DNA): TGTGCCGTAGTCGAGGGCCCCTATAATTCACCCCTCCACTTT. The chain has TRBV19 and TRBJ1-6; D gene ambiguous. Trimming stripped 11 bases from V and 2 bases from J, with 13 bases between. CDR3 length: 14 amino acids. Germline V lookup: CDR1 LNHDA, CDR2 SQIVND (reference sequence).

V usage is TRBV6-6 and J usage is TRBJ1-6; D is ambiguous. This CDR3 comprises 13 residues. V was trimmed by 4 bases and J by 7 bases, leaving 8 bases between them. Germline CDR1 and CDR2: MNHNY and SVGAGI (reference sequence). Written as DNA, the CDR3 is TGTGCCAGCAGTTCCGACATGAATTCACCCCTCCACTTT. It encodes CASSSDMNSPLHF.

The rearrangement links TRBV29-1 to TRBJ2-5, with TRBD2 matching over 8 bases. TRBJ2-7 explains the end of the DNA better; the J call may be wrong. This CDR3 is 11 amino acids long. Looked up from germline, CDR1 is SQVTM and CDR2 is ANQGSEA. CDR3 DNA: TGCAGCGTGGGAGCGGGGGACGAGCAGTACTTC. Translated, it gives CSVGAGDEQYF.

This rearrangement joins TRBV27 to TRBJ2-3; 14 bases agree with TRBD2. V lost 1 base and J lost 1; bases outside the gene matches: 4. Germline CDR1 is MNHEY and CDR2 is SMNVEV (reference sequence). The CDR3 is made up of 18 amino acids. The chain's CDR3 is CASSLWPGLAGGTDTQYF. The DNA of the CDR3 is TGTGCCAGCAGTTTATGGCCGGGACTAGCGGGGGGCACAGATACGCAGTATTTT.

V usage is TRBV7-9 and J usage is TRBJ2-2; D might be TRBD2 (5 bases). The CDR3 has 14 residues. V lost 2 bases to trimming and J lost 5 bases, with 9 bases between them. Per the germline V gene, CDR1 is SEHNR and CDR2 is FQNEAQ (reference sequence). CDR3 sequence (DNA): TGTGCCAGCAGCTTATTGAGGGAGACCGGGGAGCTGTTTTTT. Translated, it gives CASSLLRETGELFF.

This chain links TRBV11-3 with TRBJ1-5; unclear D gene. This CDR3 region has 13 residues. V lost 2 bases and J 7 bases, leaving 9 bases between the germline ends. Germline assignment: CDR1 SGHNT and CDR2 YENEEA. Here the CDR3 reads CASSLNEGQPQHF. As DNA, the CDR3 is TGTGCCAGCAGCTTAAATGAGGGACAGCCCCAGCATTTT.

The chain carries TRBV19 and TRBJ1-1, with a tentative D call TRBD1 (6 bases). The CDR3 is 11 residues long. CDR1 and CDR2 from the germline V gene are LNHDA and SQIVND (reference sequence). The germline V and J ends were trimmed by 6 bases and 8 bases, with 10 bases remaining between them. The chain's CDR3 is CASRGTGEAFF. CDR3 nucleotides: TGTGCCAGTAGGGGAACAGGGGAAGCTTTCTTT.

This rearrangement joins TRBV4-2 to TRBJ1-3; no clear D gene. This CDR3 has 16 residues. V was trimmed by 0 bases and J by 2 bases, leaving 11 bases between them. Germline V gene lookup returns CDR1 LGHNA and CDR2 YNFKEQ. The CDR3 spells CASSQDEGRTGNTIYF. For the CDR3, the DNA is TGTGCCAGCAGCCAAGATGAAGGGAGGACTGGAAACACCATATATTTT.